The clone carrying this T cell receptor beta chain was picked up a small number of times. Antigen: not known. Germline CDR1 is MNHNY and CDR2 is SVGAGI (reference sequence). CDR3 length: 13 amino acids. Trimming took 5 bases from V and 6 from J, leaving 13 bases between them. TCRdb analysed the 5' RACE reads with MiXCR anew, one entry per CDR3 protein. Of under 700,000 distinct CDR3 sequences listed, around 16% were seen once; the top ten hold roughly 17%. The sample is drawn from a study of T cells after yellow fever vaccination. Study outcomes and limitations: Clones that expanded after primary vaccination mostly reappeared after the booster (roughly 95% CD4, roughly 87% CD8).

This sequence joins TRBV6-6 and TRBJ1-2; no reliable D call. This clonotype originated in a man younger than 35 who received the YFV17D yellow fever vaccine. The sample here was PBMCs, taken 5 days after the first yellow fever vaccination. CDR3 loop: CASSRPPPNGYTF. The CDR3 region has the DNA TGTGCCAGCAGTCGACCCCCACCTAATGGCTACACCTTC.